Given below is one TCR beta chain in context. These data are taken from a study of blood T cell repertoires in COVID-19. Study-wide context: The United States, Italy and Spain supplied acute and convalescent COVID-19 samples. Sample material is recorded as cDNA or gDNA derived from T cells, B-cell-depleted T cells, or PBMCs.

CDR3 length: 16 amino acids. Per the study methods: Scientists estimated how many nucleated cells there were by amplifying reference gene primers. The repertoire was sequenced with immunoSEQ multiplex PCR; TCRdb's copy has only in-frame clones and lacks some. The V and J calls and clone size come from that table; D and trimming were worked out from the DNA. This sample carries a few hundred thousand clones, 85% to 90% of them seen once, and the ten largest clones take approximately 4%. The sample was peripheral blood. This chain links TRBV21-1 with TRBJ2-5; the table names TRBD2, a call not compared with the DNA. TRBV21-1 is deemed a pseudogene. The receptor comes from a man younger than 30 with active or convalescent COVID-19. The CDR3 protein is CASTSWGTSGQETQYF. CDR3 in DNA: TGTGCCAGCACCTCATGGGGGACTAGCGGGCAAGAGACCCAGTACTTC.